The 9 T cell receptor beta chains below were found in one sample sequenced in a study of metastatic and nonmetastatic thyroid tumors. None of the patients had undergone any treatment ahead of thyroid surgery. TCRdb reanalyzed the PCR reads via MiXCR. This sample has approximately 22,000 clones; around 16% occur once, and the top ten carry 10%. Sequenced material: tumor tissue. The source is a female donor with papillary thyroid cancer or a benign thyroid nodule (not recorded which). Some clones in this sample may be carry-over from other donors' samples.

The CDR3 region is CASSPMGVANTEAFF. For the CDR3, the DNA is TGTGCCAGCAGCCCAATGGGCGTTGCTAACACTGAAGCTTTCTTT. The chain joins TRBV2 to TRBJ1-1; D gene ambiguous. CDR3 size: 15 residues. The germline V gene encodes CDR1 SNHLY and CDR2 FYNNEI. Trimming cost V 6 bases and J 2 bases, with 16 bases left between them.

This clone showed up many times. The chain is built from TRBV7-3 and TRBJ1-2; possible D gene TRBD1, 6 bases. Trimming left V 0 bases short and J 4 bases short, with 12 bases between. The CDR3 is 15 residues long. Germline values: CDR1 SGHTA, CDR2 FQGTGA. The CDR3 spells CASSLTGGGGYGYTF. Written as DNA, the CDR3 is TGTGCCAGCAGCTTAACTGGGGGAGGGGGCTATGGCTACACCTTC.

This clone was seen repeatedly, ten times or more. The V call is TRBV2, the J call TRBJ1-2; a weak D match, TRBD1 (6 bases). From germline, CDR1 is SNHLY and CDR2 FYNNEI. The CDR3 covers 14 residues. V was clipped by 5 bases and J by 1 base, with 11 bases between them. Here the CDR3 reads CASSTGTSNYGYTF. The CDR3 DNA sequence: TGTGCCAGCAGTACCGGGACAAGTAACTATGGCTACACCTTC.

This clone was detected ten times or more. J is TRBJ2-3 and V is TRBV16, with D perhaps TRBD1 or TRBD2 (5 bases each). The CDR3 is 15 amino acids. Per the germline V gene, CDR1 is KGHSY and CDR2 is FQNENV. V was cut by 0 bases and J by 6 bases, with 13 bases left in between. DNA of the CDR3: TGTGCCAGCAGCCAATCGGGGGTAGCTTCGGATACGCAGTATTTT. It yields the protein CASSQSGVASDTQYF.

This clone was observed many times. The chain joins TRBV18 to TRBJ2-1; 11 bases map to TRBD2. The V gene end was trimmed by 0 bases and the J gene end by 4 bases; junction bases not matched to a gene: 8. CDR3 size: 18 residues. Germline CDR1 reads KGHSH; CDR2 reads LQKENI. Here the CDR3 reads CASSPPVTSGRGYNEQFF. In DNA form, the CDR3 reads TGTGCCAGCTCACCACCTGTAACTAGCGGGAGAGGTTACAATGAGCAGTTCTTC.

This clone has only a few counts. A much larger clone is a single base away; this may be a read error. The V gene is TRBV10-3, the J gene TRBJ2-7; 10 bases agree with TRBD2. CDR1 ENHRY and CDR2 SYGVKD come from the germline V gene. This CDR3 is 14 amino acids long. CDR3 DNA: TGTACCATCAGTGACGAGCGGGGGGGCCTCGAGCAGTACTTC. The encoded protein is CTISDERGGLEQYF.

Ten or more counts support this clone. This sequence joins TRBV20-1 and TRBJ2-3; possible D gene TRBD2, 7 bases. Germline CDR1 DFQATT, CDR2 SNEGSKA (reference sequence). The germline V and J ends were trimmed by 5 bases and 6 bases, with 12 bases remaining between them. The CDR3 runs 12 residues. The CDR3 spells CSARPGGDTQYF. The CDR3 DNA reads TGCAGTGCTCGGCCGGGGGGCGATACGCAGTATTTT.

Regarding this clone: This is likely a read error, given that the CDR3 carries no conserved phenylalanine or tryptophan at its end. The DNA is left out, because the CDR3 cannot be placed on it with certainty; the CDR3 is given as TCRdb lists it. V gene TRBV6-5 combines with J gene TRBJ1-2; the table gives TRBD1 as D, unverified against the DNA. Both ends counted, the CDR3 spans 15 residues. The germline gives CDR1 MNHEY, CDR2 SVGAGI. CDR3: CASSSRRLTGMGYAL.

This clone was counted ten times or more. Other DNA sequences in the same sample also yield this CDR3. The chain combines TRBV5-1 with TRBJ1-6, with 7 bases that match TRBD1. Germline lookup yields CDR1 SGHRS and CDR2 YFSETQ. V lost 2 bases, J lost 6 bases, and 8 bases stayed unmatched. The CDR3 sequence is 16 residues long. CDR3 sequence: CASSFSPGTVNSPLHF. Here the CDR3 DNA reads TGCGCCAGCAGCTTTAGCCCCGGGACAGTTAATTCACCCCTCCACTTT.